Reported below is one T cell receptor beta chain. In the original analysis: Amplified reference gene primers provided the basis for estimating nucleated cell counts. Produced via immunoSEQ multiplex PCR; TCRdb's table is partial and in-frame only. V, J and clone size reflect that table, while D and trimming were determined from the DNA. The sample yields approximately 100,000 clones, under 85% seen once. The data derive from a study of blood T cell repertoires in COVID-19. Overall study: Sample material is recorded as cDNA or gDNA derived from T cells, B-cell-depleted T cells, or PBMCs.

The sequence came from a woman aged 55-69 years with acute or convalescent COVID-19. Sequencing was performed on peripheral blood.

CDR3 region: CASSRAGESYNEQFF. In nucleotides, the CDR3 is TGTGCCAGCAGCAGAGCGGGAGAAAGTTACAATGAGCAGTTCTTC. The rearrangement joins TRBV11-2 to TRBJ2-1; TRBD2 agrees at 8 bases. Trimming removed 5 bases from V and 4 bases from J; junction bases left unmatched: 7. From germline, CDR1 is SGHAT and CDR2 FQNNGV. CDR3 length equals 15 residues.